A single sample gave rise to the 18 T cell receptor beta chains below, sequenced in a study of tumor and adjacent non-tumor tissue in lung cancer. No cell sorting was done before RNA was extracted from the tissue. The library came from three nested PCR rounds adapted from ARM-PCR protocols. In TCRdb, the multiplex PCR reads were re-called with MiXCR into one record per CDR3 protein. The top ten hold around 12% of the sample, which has 65,000 to 95,000 distinct CDR3 sequences, around 65% seen once. The sequenced material came from lung tumor tissue. These TCRs come from an older woman with non-small cell lung cancer.

This clonotype has more than one count but fewer than ten. At one boundary the junction diverges from the germline segment, which might be a read error. The V gene is TRBV11-1, the J gene TRBJ2-1, with D unresolved. The CDR3 has 13 residues. Germline V lookup: CDR1 SGHAT, CDR2 FQDESV (reference sequence). The CDR3 loop reads CASSYLSLGEQFF. Written as DNA, the CDR3 is TGTGCTAGCAGTTACCTTTCCCTTGGTGAGCAGTTCTTC. Looking up the rest from reference TRBV11-1 and TRBJ2-1 gives the full variable domain: EAEVAQSPRYKITEKSQAVAFWCDPISGHATLYWYRQILGQGPELLVQFQDESVVDDSQLPKDRFSAERLKGVDSTLKIQPAELGDSAMYLCASSYLSLGEQFFGPGTRLTVL.

Ten or more counts support this clonotype. CDR3 region: CASSLAHGSNEQFF. Here the CDR3 DNA reads TGTGCCAGCAGCCTGGCTCACGGGAGCAATGAGCAGTTCTTC. The chain employs TRBV28 and TRBJ2-1; possible D gene TRBD2, 6 bases. This CDR3 is 14 amino acids long. V dropped 6 bases and J dropped 6 bases, with 15 bases sitting between them. The V gene's germline CDR1 is MDHEN and CDR2 SYDVKM. The entire variable domain, with the rest obtained from reference TRBV28 and TRBJ2-1, is as follows: DVKVTQSSRYLVKRTGEKVFLECVQDMDHENMFWYRQDPGLGLRLIYFSYDVKMKEKGDIPEGYSVSREKKERFSLILESASTNQTSMYLCASSLAHGSNEQFFGPGTRLTVL.

This clonotype was observed many times. This rearrangement joins TRBV7-9 to TRBJ2-3; 10 bases agree with TRBD2. The CDR3 sequence is 15 residues long. CDR1 SEHNR and CDR2 FQNEAQ come from the germline V gene (reference sequence). V was clipped by 5 bases and J by 2 bases; unmatched bases: 4. The CDR3 is CASSPSGSITDTQYF. Written as DNA, the CDR3 is TGTGCCAGCAGCCCTAGCGGGAGCATCACAGATACGCAGTATTTT.

This clonotype occurred many times. The V call is TRBV4-1, the J call TRBJ1-1, with a tentative D call TRBD1 (5 bases). The CDR3 runs to 15 residues. The V end lost 4 bases, the J end lost 5 bases, and 17 bases lay between the germline ends. CDR1 is MGHRA, CDR2 YSYEKL, per germline. CDR3 sequence reads: CASSLTTGYLTEAFF. The CDR3 DNA follows: TGCGCCAGCAGCCTAACAACAGGTTATCTTACTGAAGCTTTCTTT.

Comments on this clonotype: Without the conserved terminal phenylalanine or tryptophan, this CDR3 likely stems from a read error. The V gene is TRBV11-3, the J gene TRBJ2-5; TRBD1 agrees at 7 bases. V lost 5 bases to trimming and J lost 5 bases; unmatched junction nucleotides: 8. The germline gives CDR1 SGHNT, CDR2 YENEEA. This CDR3 has 14 residues. Written as DNA, the CDR3 is TGTGCCAGCAGCCCCCTGGGCAGGGGGGAGACCCAGTACTTA. This encodes CASSPLGRGETQYL.

As to this clonotype: A junction end diverges from the germline sequence, so it may reflect a read error. The chain uses TRBV29-1 and TRBJ2-2, with a tentative D call TRBD2 (5 bases). The length of the CDR3 is 13 residues. Germline values: CDR1 SQVTM, CDR2 ANQGSEA. The CDR3: CSVAREQNGELFF. DNA for the CDR3: TGTAGCGTTGCTAGGGAGCAAAACGGGGAGCTGTTTTTT.

This clonotype was counted once. The germline gene is not matched at one end of the junction; a read error may be the cause. This chain connects TRBV28 to TRBJ1-1; 9 bases align to TRBD1. CDR1 MDHEN and CDR2 SYDVKM come from the germline V gene. This CDR3 spans 15 amino acids. The CDR3 loop reads CTSSSTGGPNAEAFF. In DNA form, the CDR3 reads TGTACCAGCAGTTCGACAGGGGGACCGAACGCTGAAGCTTTCTTT.

This clonotype is a singleton in its sample. The CDR3 does not close with the conserved phenylalanine or tryptophan, likely indicating a read error. The chain links TRBV7-9 to TRBJ2-5; perhaps TRBD1 as D (6 bases). The CDR3 is 15 residues long. The V gene lost 7 bases and the J gene lost 0 bases, with 15 bases spanning the gap. The V gene's germline CDR1 is SEHNR and CDR2 FQNEAQ (reference sequence). The DNA of the CDR3 is TGTGCCAGCACCAACAGGGAGTCATACCAAGAGACCCAGTACTTA. It specifies CASTNRESYQETQYL.

This clonotype was picked up one time. V gene TRBV28 combines with J gene TRBJ2-7; D gene uncertain. Trimming cost V 11 bases and J 2 bases, with 19 bases left between them. The germline gives CDR1 MDHEN, CDR2 SYDVKM. The CDR3 extends over 14 amino acids. The CDR3 sequence: CAGKPRAETYEQYF. The CDR3 nucleotides are TGTGCCGGCAAACCCCGGGCAGAGACCTACGAGCAGTACTTC. The full variable domain, with the rest looked up from reference TRBV28 and TRBJ2-7, is DVKVTQSSRYLVKRTGEKVFLECVQDMDHENMFWYRQDPGLGLRLIYFSYDVKMKEKGDIPEGYSVSREKKERFSLILESASTNQTSMYLCAGKPRAETYEQYFGPGTRLTVT.

A word on this clonotype: A junction end diverges from the germline sequence, so it may reflect a read error. The genes are TRBV12-3 or TRBV12-4 and TRBJ2-1; D tentatively fits TRBD1 or TRBD2 (5 bases each). There are 15 residues in the CDR3. The CDR3 region is CASKRGVTITNKQFF. CDR3 DNA sequence: TGTGCCAGCAAAAGAGGGGTTACCATCACCAATAAGCAGTTCTTC.

The chain is built from TRBV10-2 and TRBJ2-2, with D perhaps being TRBD1 or TRBD2 (5 bases each). The V and J ends lost 8 bases and 7 bases respectively, with 23 bases between them. This CDR3 contains 16 residues. Germline assignment: CDR1 WSHSY and CDR2 SAAADI. The chain's CDR3 is CASQWLEGPSSGELFF. CDR3 nucleotides: TGCGCCAGCCAGTGGTTAGAGGGGCCTTCGAGCGGGGAGCTGTTTTTT.

In regard to this clonotype: This may be a read error, as it is one base from a much larger clone. The chain couples TRBV30 to TRBJ2-5, with D tentatively TRBD1 (5 bases). The V gene lost 5 bases and the J gene lost 2 bases, with 12 bases spanning the gap. Germline loops: CDR1 GTSNPN, CDR2 SVGIG (reference sequence). This CDR3 comprises 13 residues. Written as DNA, the CDR3 is TGTGCCTGGGACTTGGGGCAACAAGAGACCCAGTACTTC. This codes for CAWDLGQQETQYF.

This clonotype was recorded a few times. The V gene is TRBV11-2, the J gene TRBJ2-7; D unresolved. CDR3 length: 14 residues. The germline gives CDR1 SGHAT, CDR2 FQNNGV. Trimming cost V 5 bases and J 0 bases, with 11 bases left between them. The CDR3: CASSLQSLSYEQYF. The CDR3 DNA reads as TGTGCCAGCAGCCTCCAGTCCCTCTCCTACGAGCAGTACTTC.

A word on this clonotype: A read error may account for a junction end that differs from germline. This chain links TRBV12-3 or TRBV12-4 with TRBJ2-3; 7 positions match TRBD2. CDR3 length: 15 residues. The CDR3: CTSSWLAGPTDTQYF. For the CDR3, the DNA is TGTACCAGCAGTTGGTTAGCGGGCCCAACAGATACCCAGTATTTT.

Regarding this clonotype: One end of the junction does not line up with germline, which may come from a read error. The chain links TRBV29-1 to TRBJ2-7, with 8 bases lining up with TRBD1. The CDR3 runs to 8 residues. Germline V gives CDR1 SQVTM, CDR2 ANQGSEA. This CDR3 reads CGVSTGDF. The CDR3 DNA reads as TGCGGCGTTTCGACAGGGGACTTT.

The chain links TRBV12-3 or TRBV12-4 to TRBJ1-2; 8 bases are shared with TRBD1. Losses at the gene ends were 10 bases for V and 3 bases for J; bases not matched to a gene: 13. This CDR3 is built from 15 residues. The CDR3 coding sequence is TGTGCCAACAGCTTCGGGGACAGGATTTACTATGGCTACACCTTC. This gives the protein CANSFGDRIYYGYTF.

This clonotype was observed a single time. The chain links TRBV13 to TRBJ2-7; TRBD2 aligns across 8 bases. This CDR3 contains 13 residues. The germline V gene has CDR1 PRHDT and CDR2 FYEKMQ (reference sequence). V gave up 8 bases and J gave up 5 bases; unmatched junction bases: 8. CDR3 in amino acids: CASGMLAGHEQYF. CDR3 coding DNA: TGTGCCAGCGGGATGTTAGCGGGACACGAGCAGTACTTC.

This clonotype was recorded at least ten times. The CDR3 spells CASSLADREETQYF. The CDR3 nucleotides are TGCGCCAGCAGCTTGGCGGACAGGGAAGAGACCCAGTACTTC. The rearrangement uses TRBV5-1 and TRBJ2-5; 8 bases agree with TRBD1. From germline, CDR1 is SGHRS and CDR2 YFSETQ. V dropped 0 bases and J dropped 3; count of bases not matched to a gene: 1. This CDR3 is built from 14 residues.